The rows below give T cell receptor beta chains drawn from one sample of a study of graft-versus-host responses after intestinal transplantation. The table came from immunoSEQ multiplex PCR; TCRdb's copy has only in-frame clones and leaves some out. The data show 70,000 to 95,000 clones, roughly 90% seen once. Which antigens these TCRs recognize remains unknown. The source was unstimulated CD4+ T cells sorted from spleen or lymph node cells, collected before intestinal transplant. These receptors all come from a human donor who received an intestinal transplant. CDR3s include the opening cysteine and the closing phenylalanine or tryptophan. The D gene is left open where the match is weak. Not every row has a clone size; where given, it reads once, few, many or a size class.

v_call: TRBV5-4
d_call: .
clone_size: .
j_call: TRBJ1-2
cdr3_nt: TGTGCCAGCAGCCTGCTTGGGCAGGGCTCGTATGGCTACACCTTC
cdr3_aa: CASSLLGQGSYGYTF

v_call: TRBV6-1
d_call: .
clone_size: .
j_call: TRBJ2-1
cdr3_nt: TGTGCCAGCATAGGGAGACCAAGCTCCTACAATGAGCAGTTCTTC
cdr3_aa: CASIGRPSSYNEQFF

v_call: TRBV5-1
d_call: .
clone_size: .
j_call: TRBJ2-5
cdr3_nt: TGCGCCAGCAGCTTCCCGGACACTCAAGAGACCCAGTACTTC
cdr3_aa: CASSFPDTQETQYF

v_call: TRBV21-1
d_call: .
clone_size: .
j_call: TRBJ2-7
cdr3_nt: TGTGCCAGCAGCGATGGGGGGGACTTCCCCTGCGAGCAGTACTTC
cdr3_aa: CASSDGGDFPCEQYF

v_call: TRBV5-1
d_call: .
clone_size: .
j_call: TRBJ2-1
cdr3_nt: TGCGCCAGCAGGGGGGCGCGGGAGCAGTTCTTC
cdr3_aa: CASRGAREQFF

v_call: TRBV27
d_call: .
clone_size: .
j_call: TRBJ2-3
cdr3_nt: TGTGCCAGCAGTTTAGGTCAAACCTCCCGGGGCACAGATACGCAGTATTTT
cdr3_aa: CASSLGQTSRGTDTQYF

v_call: TRBV4-2
d_call: .
clone_size: .
j_call: TRBJ2-3
cdr3_nt: TGTGCCAGCAGCCAAGAACCGCGGCCGCAGTATTTT
cdr3_aa: CASSQEPRPQYF

v_call: TRBV6-6
d_call: TRBD1
clone_size: .
j_call: TRBJ1-1
cdr3_nt: TGTGCCAGCAGTTCACAGGGGTTGGGCACTGAAGCTTTCTTT
cdr3_aa: CASSSQGLGTEAFF

v_call: TRBV7-3
d_call: TRBD2
clone_size: .
j_call: TRBJ2-5
cdr3_nt: TGTGCCAGCAGCTTAGGGCCGGGAGGTGCAGAGACCCAGTACTTC
cdr3_aa: CASSLGPGGAETQYF

v_call: TRBV6-7
d_call: .
clone_size: once
j_call: TRBJ1-5
cdr3_nt: TGTGCCAGCAGCAAACAGCCCCAGCATTTT
cdr3_aa: CASSKQPQHF

v_call: TRBV6-6
d_call: TRBD2
clone_size: once
j_call: TRBJ2-1
cdr3_nt: TGTGCCAGCAGTTACCGAATAGCGGGGGGCGGGAATGAGCAGTTCTTC
cdr3_aa: CASSYRIAGGGNEQFF

v_call: TRBV5-1
d_call: TRBD2
clone_size: .
j_call: TRBJ2-5
cdr3_nt: TGCGCCAGCAGCTTCCCCAGACTAGCGGGGGCCCTGGAGACCCAGTACTTC
cdr3_aa: CASSFPRLAGALETQYF

v_call: TRBV2
d_call: .
clone_size: .
j_call: TRBJ1-5
cdr3_nt: TGTGCCAGCAGGGCCCGGGAGGGCAATCAGCCCCAGCATTTT
cdr3_aa: CASRAREGNQPQHF

v_call: TRBV28
d_call: TRBD1
clone_size: few
j_call: TRBJ1-2
cdr3_nt: TGTGCCAGCAAGGGGTTTAAAGGGGGCGGCTATGGCTACACCTTC
cdr3_aa: CASKGFKGGGYGYTF

v_call: TRBV6-1
d_call: .
clone_size: .
j_call: TRBJ1-1
cdr3_nt: TGTGCCAGCGATATCGGGTCCGTCGGCACTGAAGCTTTCTTT
cdr3_aa: CASDIGSVGTEAFF

v_call: TRBV28
d_call: .
clone_size: few
j_call: TRBJ1-4
cdr3_nt: TGTGCCACCATGGGGCAGCCGGAAAAACTGTTTTTT
cdr3_aa: CATMGQPEKLFF

v_call: TRBV10-3
d_call: .
clone_size: .
j_call: TRBJ1-6
cdr3_nt: TGTGCCATCGGCCCGGCGGGGATGAATTCACCCCTCCACTTT
cdr3_aa: CAIGPAGMNSPLHF

v_call: TRBV5-4
d_call: TRBD1
clone_size: .
j_call: TRBJ2-5
cdr3_nt: TGTGCCAGCAGCTTGGAGGGGGCTCGAATGGAGACCCAGTACTTC
cdr3_aa: CASSLEGARMETQYF

v_call: TRBV18
d_call: TRBD1
clone_size: .
j_call: TRBJ1-4
cdr3_nt: TGTGCCAGCTCACCACTTGGGACAGGGCAAATGAAAAGGGAAAATGAAAAACTGTTTTTT
cdr3_aa: CASSPLGTGQMKRENEKLFF

v_call: TRBV19
d_call: TRBD1
clone_size: .
j_call: TRBJ2-3
cdr3_nt: TGTGCCAGTAAGCCACAGGGGGACACAGATACGCAGTATTTT
cdr3_aa: CASKPQGDTDTQYF

v_call: TRBV4-1
d_call: .
clone_size: .
j_call: TRBJ1-2
cdr3_nt: TGCGCCAGCAGCCAGTCCCAACCCAGGGATGGCTACACCTTC
cdr3_aa: CASSQSQPRDGYTF

v_call: TRBV18
d_call: .
clone_size: once
j_call: TRBJ2-2
cdr3_nt: TGTGCCAGCTCTAATTGGAGGGCGAACACCGGGGAGCTGTTTTTT
cdr3_aa: CASSNWRANTGELFF

v_call: TRBV7-6
d_call: .
clone_size: .
j_call: TRBJ2-5
cdr3_nt: TGTGCCAGCAGCTTGATCCGGGACTACCAAGAGACCCAGTACTTC
cdr3_aa: CASSLIRDYQETQYF

v_call: TRBV11-1
d_call: .
clone_size: .
j_call: TRBJ2-4
cdr3_nt: TGTGCCAGCACCCCCCTAGCCAAAAACATTCAGTACTTC
cdr3_aa: CASTPLAKNIQYF

v_call: TRBV6-5
d_call: TRBD2
clone_size: .
j_call: TRBJ2-7
cdr3_nt: TGTGCCAGCAGGGCTAGCGGGACCTACGAGCAGTACTTC
cdr3_aa: CASRASGTYEQYF

v_call: TRBV25-1
d_call: TRBD1
clone_size: .
j_call: TRBJ2-7
cdr3_nt: TGTGCCAGCAGTGCCGACAGGGGGCTTGAGCAGTACTTC
cdr3_aa: CASSADRGLEQYF

v_call: TRBV19
d_call: .
clone_size: .
j_call: TRBJ1-1
cdr3_nt: TGTGCCAGTAGTCCAGGCAGGGGTCCGCTTTGGGGGACTGAAGCTTTCTTT
cdr3_aa: CASSPGRGPLWGTEAFF

v_call: TRBV7-3
d_call: .
clone_size: .
j_call: TRBJ2-1
cdr3_nt: TGTGCCAGCAGCTTAACCCTGGGGGGGGGCCGGTACAATGAGCAGTTCTTC
cdr3_aa: CASSLTLGGGRYNEQFF

v_call: TRBV5-4
d_call: TRBD2
clone_size: .
j_call: TRBJ2-3
cdr3_nt: TGTGCCAGCAGCCCGGCCCGGACTAGCGGGGGGGCCGGGACAGATACGCAGTATTTT
cdr3_aa: CASSPARTSGGAGTDTQYF

v_call: TRBV6-1
d_call: .
clone_size: .
j_call: TRBJ1-2
cdr3_nt: TGTGCCAGCAGTGCGGGCTATGGCTACACCTTC
cdr3_aa: CASSAGYGYTF

v_call: TRBV5-1
d_call: .
clone_size: .
j_call: TRBJ1-1
cdr3_nt: TGCGCCAGCAGCTTGGAAGCAGCGATGAACACTGAAGCTTTCTTT
cdr3_aa: CASSLEAAMNTEAFF

v_call: TRBV6-5
d_call: .
clone_size: .
j_call: TRBJ1-3
cdr3_nt: TGTGCCAGCAGTTATCAGTCCTCTGGAAACACCATATATTTT
cdr3_aa: CASSYQSSGNTIYF

v_call: TRBV19
d_call: .
clone_size: .
j_call: TRBJ1-1
cdr3_nt: TGTGCCAGTAGTATAGGGGGGGGGACAGAAGCTTTCTTT
cdr3_aa: CASSIGGGTEAFF

v_call: TRBV10-3
d_call: TRBD2
clone_size: .
j_call: TRBJ2-1
cdr3_nt: TGTGCCATCAGTGAGTGGGCGGGGGGAAACAATGAGCAGTTCTTC
cdr3_aa: CAISEWAGGNNEQFF

v_call: TRBV7-8
d_call: .
clone_size: .
j_call: TRBJ2-7
cdr3_nt: TGTGCCAGCAGCTCGACCGGGGGAGCGTACGAGCAGTACTTC
cdr3_aa: CASSSTGGAYEQYF

v_call: TRBV5-1
d_call: TRBD1
clone_size: once
j_call: TRBJ1-5
cdr3_nt: TGCGCCAGCAAACCCGGGACAGGGGACAATCAGCCCCAGCATTTT
cdr3_aa: CASKPGTGDNQPQHF

v_call: TRBV12-5
d_call: TRBD1
clone_size: .
j_call: TRBJ1-2
cdr3_nt: TGTGCTAGTGGTTTGGCCGACAGGGGGGCCTACTATGGCTACACCTTC
cdr3_aa: CASGLADRGAYYGYTF

v_call: TRBV7-2
d_call: TRBD2
clone_size: .
j_call: TRBJ2-1
cdr3_nt: TGTGCCAGCAGCCGACCAAGACTAGCGGGGACCTACAATGAGCAGTTCTTC
cdr3_aa: CASSRPRLAGTYNEQFF

v_call: TRBV18
d_call: TRBD1
clone_size: .
j_call: TRBJ2-7
cdr3_nt: TGTGCCAGCTCAGGGACTTTCGGGACAGGGTACGAGCAGTACTTC
cdr3_aa: CASSGTFGTGYEQYF

v_call: TRBV10-2
d_call: TRBD1
clone_size: once
j_call: TRBJ2-6
cdr3_nt: TGCGCCAGCAGGGGGGACAGGGCATCTGGGGCCAACGTCCTGACTTTC
cdr3_aa: CASRGDRASGANVLTF

v_call: TRBV19
d_call: TRBD2
clone_size: .
j_call: TRBJ2-1
cdr3_nt: TGTGCCAGTAGTTGGCTAGCGGGTCTGGGGGCGGAGCAGTTCTTC
cdr3_aa: CASSWLAGLGAEQFF

v_call: TRBV5-1
d_call: TRBD2
clone_size: .
j_call: TRBJ2-1
cdr3_nt: TGCGCCAGCAGCTTGGCCAGGTTTTCTGGCGGGGGCTACAATGAGCAGTTCTTC
cdr3_aa: CASSLARFSGGGYNEQFF

v_call: TRBV7-9
d_call: TRBD1
clone_size: .
j_call: TRBJ2-2
cdr3_nt: TGTGCCAGCAGCGTCGACAGGGGGGGCACCGGGGAGCTGTTTTTT
cdr3_aa: CASSVDRGGTGELFF

v_call: TRBV12-5
d_call: TRBD1
clone_size: .
j_call: TRBJ2-7
cdr3_nt: TGTGCTAGTGGTTTGGTACTCCCAGGCTACAGGGGCCCCTACGAGCAGTACTTC
cdr3_aa: CASGLVLPGYRGPYEQYF

v_call: TRBV7-2
d_call: TRBD1
clone_size: .
j_call: TRBJ2-7
cdr3_nt: TGTGCCAGCAGCTTCTCCCTGGACAGGGAGCCCTACGAGCAGTACTTC
cdr3_aa: CASSFSLDREPYEQYF

v_call: TRBV29-1
d_call: .
clone_size: .
j_call: TRBJ2-5
cdr3_nt: TGCAGCGTTGCTTGGGGGGGCGAAGAGACCCAGTACTTC
cdr3_aa: CSVAWGGEETQYF

v_call: TRBV6-6
d_call: .
clone_size: .
j_call: TRBJ2-3
cdr3_nt: TGTGCCACTGGCGAAGCGGATACGCAGTATTTT
cdr3_aa: CATGEADTQYF

v_call: TRBV6-6
d_call: TRBD1
clone_size: .
j_call: TRBJ1-5
cdr3_nt: TGTGCCAGCAGTTACCCGGACAGGGCCAATCAGCCCCAGCATTTT
cdr3_aa: CASSYPDRANQPQHF

v_call: TRBV2
d_call: TRBD1
clone_size: .
j_call: TRBJ1-1
cdr3_nt: TGTGCCAGCAGTATCCAGGGGGCGAGCCCGAACACTGAAGCTTTCTTT
cdr3_aa: CASSIQGASPNTEAFF

v_call: TRBV6-6
d_call: .
clone_size: .
j_call: TRBJ1-1
cdr3_nt: TGTGCCAGCAGTTATACAGGGATGAACACTGAAGCTTTCTTT
cdr3_aa: CASSYTGMNTEAFF

v_call: TRBV19
d_call: TRBD1
clone_size: .
j_call: TRBJ1-2
cdr3_nt: TGTGCCAGTAGTATTCGGGGGACAGGGGTCTATGGCTACACCTTC
cdr3_aa: CASSIRGTGVYGYTF

v_call: TRBV2
d_call: .
clone_size: once
j_call: TRBJ1-2
cdr3_nt: TGTGCCAGCAGTGAAGGCAGTACCTATGGCTACACCTTC
cdr3_aa: CASSEGSTYGYTF

v_call: TRBV5-1
d_call: TRBD1
clone_size: .
j_call: TRBJ2-1
cdr3_nt: TGCGCCAGCAATGACCCCGCTGGACAGGGGTCCAATGAGCAGTTCTTC
cdr3_aa: CASNDPAGQGSNEQFF